This entry lists 19 T cell receptor beta chains sequenced from one sample in a study of human T cells and chemical hapten exposure. Time point given: patch test 3, about 24 weeks after DPC sensitization. Treatment described: therapeutic diphenylcyclopropenone sensitization with weekly scalp DPC. Unfractionated whole blood served as the source for total RNA extraction. TCRdb reprocessed the RACE reads via MiXCR and lists one record per CDR3 protein. The sample has fewer than 40,000 distinct CDR3 sequences, about 13% seen once. The source was whole blood, collected in connection with sensitization to the hapten diphenylcyclopropenone (DPC). These receptors all come from a woman aged 35 to 49 with alopecia areata. Some clones in this sample may be carry-over from other donors' samples.

This chain links TRBV7-2 with TRBJ2-5; 7 bases fit TRBD2. CDR3 length equals 12 residues. With 7 bases clipped from V and 5 bases from J, the junction kept 4 bases outside the gene matches. Germline V gene lookup returns CDR1 SGHTA and CDR2 FQGNSA. CDR3 DNA sequence: TGTGCCAGCATGGGGGGAGGGGAGACCCAGTACTTC. Its translation: CASMGGGETQYF.

This clonotype has ten or more counts. The chain is built from TRBV20-1 and TRBJ2-1; D uncertain. The V gene lost 5 bases and the J gene lost 0 bases, with 14 bases spanning the gap. The CDR3 sequence is 15 residues long. Germline V gene lookup returns CDR1 DFQATT and CDR2 SNEGSKA (reference sequence). In DNA form, the CDR3 reads TGCAGTGCTTCTCCTGCGGAGATCTCCTACAATGAGCAGTTCTTC. Its translation: CSASPAEISYNEQFF.

There are a few counts of this clonotype. The chain couples TRBV10-3 to TRBJ1-6, with D maybe TRBD1 (5 bases). CDR3 length: 12 residues. Trimming took off 9 bases at V and 5 bases at J, with 8 bases between the two ends. Per germline, CDR1 ENHRY and CDR2 SYGVKD. CDR3 residues: CAMGGDNSPLHF. The DNA of the CDR3 is TGTGCCATGGGGGGGGATAATTCACCCCTCCACTTT.

This clonotype appeared a few times. In DNA form, the CDR3 reads TGTGCCATCAGTGAGAAGGGGCTAGCGGGAGGGCCCTACAATGAGCAGTTCTTC. This codes for CAISEKGLAGGPYNEQFF. The J gene is TRBJ2-1, the V gene TRBV10-3; the match to TRBD2 covers 12 bases. From germline, CDR1 is ENHRY and CDR2 SYGVKD. The CDR3 runs to 18 residues. V lost 2 bases and J lost 2; bases outside the gene matches: 7.

The V and J genes are TRBV5-1 and TRBJ2-2, with D perhaps matching TRBD1 (6 bases). This CDR3 comprises 12 residues. V dropped 7 bases and J dropped 6 bases, with 10 bases sitting between them. The germline CDR1 and CDR2 sequences are SGHRS and YFSETQ. CDR3 DNA: TGCGCCAGCTCCCACAGGGCCGGGGAGCTGTTTTTT. Its protein product is CASSHRAGELFF.

This clonotype was observed a handful of times. The chain uses TRBV4-1 and TRBJ1-6; no firm D call. The CDR3 loop spans 12 amino acids. V lost 3 bases to trimming and J lost 10 bases, with 7 bases between them. Germline-derived CDR1 and CDR2 are MGHRA and YSYEKL. This chain's CDR3 is CASSQTGSPLHF. CDR3 in DNA: TGCGCCAGCAGCCAGACTGGATCACCCCTCCACTTT.

The chain recombines TRBV7-2 with TRBJ2-4, with D possibly being TRBD1 or TRBD2 (5 bases each). CDR1 and CDR2 from the germline V gene are SGHTA and FQGNSA. This CDR3 is built from 14 residues. V gave up 5 bases and J gave up 8 bases, with 16 bases separating them. The CDR3 protein is CASSSPGPADIQYF. The CDR3 DNA sequence: TGTGCCAGCAGCAGTCCGGGACCGGCGGACATTCAGTACTTC.

The chain is built from TRBV18 and TRBJ1-3, with TRBD1 as a possible D gene (6 bases). Germline CDR1 and CDR2: KGHSH and LQKENI. Between the trimmed V and J ends, which lost 3 bases and 0 bases, there was a span of 12 bases. The CDR3 is made up of 16 amino acids. CDR3 DNA sequence: TGTGCCAGCTCACCCGACAGGACTAGCTCTGGAAACACCATATATTTT. Translating gives CASSPDRTSSGNTIYF.

The chain joins TRBV25-1 to TRBJ1-2; D is undetermined. This CDR3 is built from 13 residues. Trimming pared 4 bases from V and 2 bases from J, leaving 8 bases between. Germline V lookup: CDR1 MGHDK, CDR2 SYGVNS. The CDR3 DNA reads TGTGCCAGCAGTGGGGGTAGAAACTATGGCTACACCTTC. Encoded protein: CASSGGRNYGYTF.

The chain links TRBV7-9 to TRBJ2-5, with TRBD2 matching 10 bases. Trimming cost V 3 bases and J 5 bases; bases outside gene matches: 6. Germline-derived CDR1 and CDR2 are SEHNR and FQNEAQ (reference sequence). The CDR3 is made up of 15 amino acids. The CDR3 reads CASSFLAGGSETQYF. DNA for the CDR3: TGTGCCAGCAGCTTCTTAGCGGGAGGTTCCGAGACCCAGTACTTC.

This clonotype was counted only a few times. CDR3 coding DNA: TGTGCCAGCATGCCGGGACCCCCAGGACGCTCACCCCTCCACTTT. As protein: CASMPGPPGRSPLHF. This chain uses TRBV2 with TRBJ1-6; possibly TRBD1 for D (5 bases). The CDR3 is made up of 15 amino acids. V gave up 7 bases and J gave up 10 bases, with 20 bases separating them. Germline lookup yields CDR1 SNHLY and CDR2 FYNNEI.

The CDR3 loop reads CAWSGADLIYGYTF. The CDR3 DNA sequence: TGTGCCTGGAGTGGGGCAGACCTTATCTATGGCTACACCTTC. This rearrangement joins TRBV30 to TRBJ1-2; D remains unclear. The V gene lost 1 base and the J gene lost 4 bases, with 13 bases spanning the gap. CDR3 size: 14 residues. Germline CDR1 reads GTSNPN; CDR2 reads SVGIG (reference sequence).

The chain is built from TRBV4-1 and TRBJ2-7; D not resolved. The V gene lost 0 bases and the J gene lost 3 bases, with 9 bases spanning the gap. The length of the CDR3 is 14 residues. Germline V gives CDR1 MGHRA, CDR2 YSYEKL. CDR3 coding DNA: TGCGCCAGCAGCCAAGATAAGGGCCTCTACGAGCAGTACTTC. Translation gives CASSQDKGLYEQYF.

V and J are TRBV5-1 and TRBJ2-1; tentatively, D is TRBD1 or TRBD2 (5 bases each). Germline V gives CDR1 SGHRS, CDR2 YFSETQ. This CDR3 has 13 amino acids. Trimming stripped 3 bases from V and 16 bases from J, with 20 bases between. This CDR3 is CASSSSGRSTGFF. DNA of the CDR3: TGCGCCAGCAGCTCATCGGGACGGTCAACCGGATTCTTC.

This clonotype turned up a few times. This chain links TRBV18 with TRBJ1-4, with no clear D. Trimming stripped 4 bases from V and 5 bases from J, with 14 bases between. The length of the CDR3 is 15 residues. Germline loops: CDR1 KGHSH, CDR2 LQKENI. CDR3 amino acids: CASSRQEGRNEKLFF. In nucleotides, the CDR3 is TGTGCCAGCTCACGCCAAGAAGGGAGGAATGAAAAACTGTTTTTT.

This clonotype was detected only a few times. The rearrangement joins TRBV29-1 to TRBJ1-2, with TRBD1 matching 8 bases. Trimming removed 8 bases from V and 2 bases from J; junction bases left unmatched: 7. CDR1 is SQVTM, CDR2 ANQGSEA, per germline. The CDR3 runs 13 residues. The CDR3 DNA is TGCAGCCCCGCCGGGACAGGCAACTATGGCTACACCTTC. Protein product: CSPAGTGNYGYTF.

This clonotype was detected many times. The CDR3 spells CASSQEHFPTYEQYF. The CDR3, as DNA: TGTGCCAGCAGCCAAGAACACTTCCCGACCTACGAGCAGTACTTC. This chain uses TRBV14 with TRBJ2-7; D gene ambiguous. V was cut by 0 bases and J by 2 bases, with 11 bases left in between. The CDR3 is 15 residues long. The germline gives CDR1 SGHDN, CDR2 FVKESK.

In its sample, this clonotype was seen a few times. The chain couples TRBV20-1 to TRBJ2-3, with 7 bases fitting TRBD2. Per the germline V gene, CDR1 is DFQATT and CDR2 is SNEGSKA (reference sequence). The CDR3 totals 13 residues. CDR3 in DNA: TGCAGAACCCAAGCGGGGCGCACAGATACGCAGTATTTT. Encoded protein: CRTQAGRTDTQYF.

There are many counts of this clonotype. V usage is TRBV14 and J usage is TRBJ1-5; D is unclear. The CDR3 has 14 residues. Germline CDR1 is SGHDN and CDR2 is FVKESK. The V gene lost 4 bases and the J gene lost 3 bases, with 10 bases spanning the gap. CDR3 sequence reads: CASSPADANQPQHF. The CDR3 coding sequence is TGTGCCAGCAGCCCGGCGGACGCCAATCAGCCCCAGCATTTT. Together with reference TRBV14 and TRBJ1-5, the CDR3 gives the full variable domain: EAGVTQFPSHSVIEKGQTVTLRCDPISGHDNLYWYRRVMGKEIKFLLHFVKESKQDESGMPNNRFLAERTGGTYSTLKVQPAELEDSGVYFCASSPADANQPQHFGDGTRLSIL.